The 27 T cell receptor beta chains listed next were all sequenced from one sample in a study of T cell responses to AZD1222 COVID-19 vaccine. Sequencing used immunoSEQ multiplex PCR; TCRdb keeps in-frame clones, though not all of them. This sample has about 120,000 clones, with approximately 90% found just once. Sequenced material: peripheral blood, taken on day 0 of AZD1222 vaccination. The source of these receptors is an adult in good health.

The V and J genes are TRBV29-1 and TRBJ1-2; D unresolved. V gave up 1 base and J gave up 8 bases, with 8 bases separating them. Germline V gene data show CDR1 as SQVTM and CDR2 as ANQGSEA. The CDR3 is 11 residues long. In DNA, the CDR3 is TGCAGCGTTGAAGGAGGTGAAGGCTACACCTTC. It translates to CSVEGGEGYTF.

The V gene is TRBV7-2, the J gene TRBJ1-2; D is undetermined. CDR3 length equals 19 residues. Germline V gene data show CDR1 as SGHTA and CDR2 as FQGNSA. Trimming stripped 0 bases from V and 7 bases from J, with 27 bases between. CDR3 sequence: CASSLAAPGLNWQVGGYTF. The CDR3 region has the DNA TGTGCCAGCAGCTTAGCCGCACCGGGTCTTAACTGGCAAGTGGGTGGCTACACCTTC.

This chain joins TRBV28 and TRBJ2-2, with 7 nucleotides matching TRBD2. CDR3 length equals 16 residues. Germline V CDR1 and CDR2: MDHEN, SYDVKM. With V trimmed by 6 bases and J by 1 base, 8 bases remained unmatched. The CDR3 sequence is CASSPETSLNTGELFF. CDR3 sequence (DNA): TGTGCCAGCAGCCCCGAGACTAGCTTGAACACCGGGGAGCTGTTTTTT.

J is TRBJ1-3 and V is TRBV30; no clear D gene. Per germline, CDR1 GTSNPN and CDR2 SVGIG (reference sequence). CDR3 length: 15 amino acids. V lost 0 bases to trimming and J lost 0 bases, with 9 bases between them. This CDR3 reads CAWSVLRGSGNTIYF. The CDR3 nucleotides read TGTGCCTGGAGTGTACTCCGGGGCTCTGGAAACACCATATATTTT.

The chain couples TRBV6-2 or TRBV6-3 to TRBJ1-2, with 7 bases identical to TRBD1. Germline loops: CDR1 MNHEY, CDR2 SVGEGT. The J segment lost 1 base and the V segment lost 6 bases, leaving 11 bases of the junction unmatched. The CDR3 runs 16 residues. The CDR3 DNA sequence: TGTGCCAGCAGCAAAATGGACAGGCTCCTTAACTATGGCTACACCTTC. Its protein product is CASSKMDRLLNYGYTF.

The chain couples TRBV7-2 to TRBJ1-3, with 7 bases lining up with TRBD1. This CDR3 has 14 amino acids. Germline V gene data show CDR1 as SGHTA and CDR2 as FQGNSA. V was clipped by 2 bases and J by 2 bases; unmatched bases: 0. CDR3 nucleotide sequence: TGTGCCAGCAGCTTAACAGGGGCTGGAAACACCATATATTTT. This codes for CASSLTGAGNTIYF.

The gene calls are TRBV19 and TRBJ2-7; D not resolved. This CDR3 contains 13 residues. Germline assignment: CDR1 LNHDA and CDR2 SQIVND (reference sequence). V was trimmed by 7 bases and J by 3 bases, leaving 13 bases between them. CDR3 sequence reads: CASIMAGDYEQYF. CDR3 coding DNA: TGTGCCAGTATAATGGCCGGAGACTACGAGCAGTACTTC. The full variable domain, rest sourced from reference TRBV19 and TRBJ2-7, is DGGITQSPKYLFRKEGQNVTLSCEQNLNHDAMYWYRQDPGQGLRLIYYSQIVNDFQKGDIAEGYSVSREKKESFPLTVTSAQKNPTAFYLCASIMAGDYEQYFGPGTRLTVT.

This chain connects TRBV27 to TRBJ2-1; TRBD2 agrees at 7 bases. The length of the CDR3 is 12 residues. V gave up 5 bases and J gave up 12 bases; unmatched junction bases: 7. Per the germline V gene, CDR1 is MNHEY and CDR2 is SMNVEV (reference sequence). The CDR3 DNA is TGTGCCAGCAGTACCTCGGGAGGTTTGCAGTTCTTC. Its protein product is CASSTSGGLQFF.

This clone is a singleton in its sample. The chain recombines TRBV13 with TRBJ1-1, with D hard to call. V lost 5 bases to trimming and J lost 4 bases, with 5 bases between them. The germline V gene has CDR1 PRHDT and CDR2 FYEKMQ (reference sequence). CDR3 length: 11 amino acids. In DNA form, the CDR3 reads TGTGCCAGCAGCCCCGCCACTGAAGCTTTCTTT. Translation: CASSPATEAFF. Supplemented by reference TRBV13 and TRBJ1-1, the full variable domain reads AAGVIQSPRHLIKEKRETATLKCYPIPRHDTVYWYQQGPGQDPQFLISFYEKMQSDKGSIPDRFSAQQFSDYHSELNMSSLELGDSALYFCASSPATEAFFGQGTRLTVV.

This clone was observed a few times. J is TRBJ1-5 and V is TRBV11-2, with 9 nucleotides matching TRBD1. In germline, CDR1 is SGHAT, CDR2 FQNNGV. Trimming cost V 10 bases and J 7 bases; bases outside gene matches: 8. The CDR3 is 13 amino acids. CDR3 nucleotide sequence: TGTGCCATATCGACAGGGGGTGGGCAGCCCCAGCATTTT. It codes for CAISTGGGQPQHF.

The chain employs TRBV4-3 and TRBJ1-2; perhaps TRBD1 as D (5 bases). With 4 bases removed from V and 4 bases from J, the gap between germline ends came to 13 bases. Germline-derived CDR1 and CDR2 are LGHNA and YSLEER. The CDR3 extends over 14 amino acids. CDR3 DNA: TGCGCCAGCAGCCCCAGGACCGGGGGCTATGGCTACACCTTC. This translates into CASSPRTGGYGYTF.

The chain employs TRBV11-3 and TRBJ2-2, with 12 positions matching TRBD1. Germline trimming cut 1 base from V and 6 bases from J; bases unmatched to any gene: 6. The CDR3 has 17 amino acids. Germline lookup yields CDR1 SGHNT and CDR2 YENEEA. CDR3 region: CASSLGPGQGASGELFF. CDR3 nucleotides: TGTGCCAGCAGCTTAGGACCGGGACAGGGGGCTTCCGGGGAGCTGTTTTTT.

The V gene is TRBV7-2, the J gene TRBJ1-3; TRBD1 matches at 8 bases. Germline CDR1 SGHTA, CDR2 FQGNSA. There are 18 residues in the CDR3. V dropped 0 bases and J dropped 9; count of bases not matched to a gene: 16. In DNA form, the CDR3 reads TGTGCCAGCAGCTTAGCCCAACCCAGGACAGGGCCTCCTAGCACCATATATTTT. Encoded protein: CASSLAQPRTGPPSTIYF.

The chain couples TRBV9 to TRBJ2-3, with D perhaps TRBD2 (6 bases). Germline V gene data show CDR1 as SGDLS and CDR2 as YYNGEE. The CDR3 is made up of 14 amino acids. Trimming stripped 2 bases from V and 5 bases from J, with 12 bases between. The CDR3 DNA is TGTGCCAGCAGCGTTGGGGGGATTTTAGATACGCAGTATTTT. The encoded protein is CASSVGGILDTQYF. The complete variable domain, with remaining parts taken from reference TRBV9 and TRBJ2-3, reads DSGVTQTPKHLITATGQRVTLRCSPRSGDLSVYWYQQSLDQGLQFLIQYYNGEERAKGNILERFSAQQFPDLHSELNLSSLELGDSALYFCASSVGGILDTQYFGPGTRLTVL.

The chain uses TRBV10-3 and TRBJ2-7; no firm D call. V lost 3 bases to trimming and J lost 3 bases, with 12 bases between them. The CDR3 extends over 14 amino acids. CDR1 is ENHRY and CDR2 is SYGVKD in the germline V gene. CDR3 residues: CAISERQAFYEQYF. In DNA form, the CDR3 reads TGTGCCATCAGTGAAAGGCAGGCTTTCTACGAGCAGTACTTC.

The chain recombines TRBV7-2 with TRBJ2-2; TRBD1 is a possible D gene (6 bases). The CDR3 runs to 13 residues. Germline V gives CDR1 SGHTA, CDR2 FQGNSA. Trimming stripped 5 bases from V and 7 bases from J, with 11 bases between. The CDR3 coding sequence is TGTGCCAGCAGCGCCTACAGGGACGGGGAGCTGTTTTTT. Translating gives CASSAYRDGELFF. The variable domain in full, with the rest retrieved from reference TRBV7-2 and TRBJ2-2, is GAGVSQSPSNKVTEKGKDVELRCDPISGHTALYWYRQSLGQGLEFLIYFQGNSAPDKSGLPSDRFSAERTGGSVSTLTIQRTQQEDSAVYLCASSAYRDGELFFGEGSRLTVL.

The chain joins TRBV2 to TRBJ1-5; 10 bases are shared with TRBD1. V lost 3 bases and J lost 2; bases outside the gene matches: 4. Germline V gene lookup returns CDR1 SNHLY and CDR2 FYNNEI. There are 16 residues in the CDR3. CDR3 region: CASSEGQGYGNQPQHF. The CDR3 DNA reads TGTGCCAGCAGTGAGGGACAGGGGTACGGCAATCAGCCCCAGCATTTT.

The chain carries TRBV10-1 and TRBJ1-1; D gene ambiguous. The CDR3 is 15 residues long. Germline V gene sequence: CDR1 WNHNN, CDR2 SYGVQD (reference sequence). Between the trimmed V and J ends, which lost 0 bases and 0 bases, there was a span of 8 bases. DNA of the CDR3: TGCGCCAGCAGTGAGTCGACCGGGTTGAACACTGAAGCTTTCTTT. Amino acid sequence: CASSESTGLNTEAFF.

The chain uses TRBV5-6 and TRBJ1-3, with TRBD1 as a possible D gene (5 bases). The V gene lost 0 bases and the J gene lost 7 bases, with 11 bases spanning the gap. The germline gives CDR1 SGHDT, CDR2 YYEEEE. The CDR3 is 14 residues long. This CDR3 reads CASSLAGRGNTIYF. CDR3 sequence (DNA): TGTGCCAGCAGCTTGGCGGGACGGGGGAACACCATATATTTT.

The rearrangement links TRBV23-1 to TRBJ1-1; 8 bases are a match to TRBD1. TRBV23-1 is designated an ORF whose function remains uncertain. The CDR3 has 18 amino acids. V gave up 7 bases and J gave up 4 bases; unmatched junction bases: 20. The CDR3 sequence is CASKPPQGVGHDGTEAFF. Here the CDR3 DNA reads TGCGCCAGCAAACCTCCACAGGGGGTTGGTCATGATGGCACTGAAGCTTTCTTT.

The genes are TRBV7-2 and TRBJ2-4, with D perhaps matching TRBD1 (6 bases). Trimming took off 3 bases at V and 7 bases at J, with 19 bases between the two ends. The CDR3 totals 16 residues. Germline CDR1 SGHTA, CDR2 FQGNSA. The CDR3 DNA is TGTGCCAGCAGCTTTAAACAGGGTAAAAAGCTGAACATTCAGTACTTC. Translated, it gives CASSFKQGKKLNIQYF.

This sequence joins TRBV12-3 or TRBV12-4 and TRBJ1-1; tentative D call: TRBD1 (5 bases). The CDR3 is made up of 13 amino acids. Trimming stripped 3 bases from V and 4 bases from J, with 9 bases between. The CDR3 bases are TGTGCCAGCAGTTTCGTTGGGGGCACTGAAGCTTTCTTT. Translated, it gives CASSFVGGTEAFF.

This chain uses TRBV2 with TRBJ1-5, with D perhaps matching TRBD1 (5 bases). This CDR3 has 14 amino acids. Trimming cost V 8 bases and J 9 bases, with 20 bases left between them. The germline V gene has CDR1 SNHLY and CDR2 FYNNEI. This chain's CDR3 is CASQGGQDMGPQHF. CDR3 DNA sequence: TGTGCCAGCCAAGGCGGGCAGGACATGGGGCCCCAGCATTTT.

The J gene is TRBJ2-7, the V gene TRBV18; D ambiguous. Germline V gene data show CDR1 as KGHSH and CDR2 as LQKENI. This CDR3 has 11 amino acids. The germline V and J ends were trimmed by 3 bases and 5 bases, with 5 bases remaining between them. Here the CDR3 DNA reads TGTGCCAGCTCACCCAATAACGAGCAGTACTTC. It specifies CASSPNNEQYF.

The chain recombines TRBV19 with TRBJ1-2, with 12 bases lining up with TRBD1. Germline V lookup: CDR1 LNHDA, CDR2 SQIVND (reference sequence). V shed 3 bases, J shed 8 bases, and the junction held 10 bases outside the gene matches. The CDR3 runs to 16 residues. In DNA, the CDR3 is TGTGCCAGTAGTATCATTGGGACAGGGGGCACGAAGGGCTACACCTTC. Translating it yields CASSIIGTGGTKGYTF.

The chain links TRBV3-1 (or the pseudogene TRBV3-2) to TRBJ1-5, with a possible D match to TRBD1 (5 bases). CDR3 size: 14 residues. Trimming took 4 bases from V and 6 from J, leaving 13 bases between them. Germline CDR1 and CDR2: LGHDT and YNNKEL (reference sequence). In DNA form, the CDR3 reads TGTGCCAGCAGCCTGGGGCAGGGCGGTCAGCCCCAGCATTTT. As protein: CASSLGQGGQPQHF.

This rearrangement joins TRBV12-3 or TRBV12-4 to TRBJ1-2; D is uncertain. V lost 3 bases, J lost 2 bases, and 4 bases lay in between. CDR3 length: 12 residues. Here the CDR3 reads CASSLKNYGYTF. Here the CDR3 DNA reads TGTGCCAGCAGTTTGAAAAACTATGGCTACACCTTC.